This TCR beta chain was sequenced during a study of identical twins. TCRdb itself ran the 5' RACE reads through MiXCR, one entry per CDR3 protein. This sample has around 1.7 million distinct CDR3 sequences, with around 29% found just once. The CDR3 consists of 14 residues. V lost 5 bases and J lost 1, with 8 bases in between. Germline assignment: CDR1 KGHDR and CDR2 SFDVKD. The sequenced material came from cord blood. This TCR derives from a newborn girl in good health. This rearrangement joins TRBV24-1 to TRBJ2-1; D ambiguous. CDR3 amino acids: CATSGATSYNEQFF. CDR3 in DNA: TGTGCCACCAGTGGCGCTACTTCCTACAATGAGCAGTTCTTC.